These T cell receptor beta chains were read from a single sample in a study of Graves' ophthalmopathy and Graves' hyperthyroidism. TCRdb ran MiXCR on the multiplex PCR reads and lists one entry per CDR3 protein. Altogether about 1.1 million distinct CDR3 sequences are present, roughly two fifths being singletons, with the ten largest covering 11%. The sequenced sample was peripheral blood or thyroid tissue (not recorded which). Receptor source: an adult man with Graves' hyperthyroidism. The CDR3 runs from the conserved cysteine through the conserved F or W. Each record gives: J gene, clone size, V gene, D gene, CDR3 protein, CDR3 DNA. A D gene is named only where the DNA matches it firmly. Some rows mark clone size as missing; the rest say once, few, many or name a class of expanded clone.

TRBJ2-7	few	TRBV3-1	TRBD2	CASSQVWLAGGSYEQYF	TGTGCCAGCAGCCAAGTGTGGCTAGCGGGTGGAAGCTACGAGCAGTACTTC
TRBJ1-3	many	TRBV7-9	NA	CASLRDSGNTIYF	TGTGCCAGCCTTCGGGACTCTGGAAACACCATATATTTT
TRBJ2-7	NA	TRBV15	NA	CATSRELAGQGTYEQYF	TGTGCCACCAGCAGAGAGCTAGCGGGACAGGGAACCTACGAGCAGTACTTC
TRBJ1-3	many	TRBV10-3	NA	CAISESSQTGNTIYF	TGTGCCATCAGTGAGTCGAGTCAGACTGGAAACACCATATATTTT
TRBJ2-3	NA	TRBV5-1	TRBD2	CASSPRGSASGGHTDTQYF	TGCGCCAGCAGCCCCAGGGGGTCGGCTAGCGGGGGCCACACAGATACGCAGTATTTT
TRBJ2-7	NA	TRBV20-1	TRBD1	CSAIILTGHSEQYF	TGCAGTGCTATAATACTGACAGGGCACAGCGAGCAGTACTTC
TRBJ1-1	many	TRBV6-6	NA	CASTPGGTEAFF	TGTGCCAGCACCCCTGGGGGGACTGAAGCTTTCTTT
TRBJ1-5	NA	TRBV4-3	TRBD1	CASSRGLAGGRNPQHF	TGCGCCAGCAGCCGAGGTCTGGCAGGGGGTAGAAATCCCCAGCATTTT
TRBJ2-7	many	TRBV5-1	TRBD2	CASSGTSGRIYYEQYF	TGCGCCAGCAGCGGGACTAGCGGGAGGATCTACTACGAGCAGTACTTC
TRBJ2-7	few	TRBV12-3/TRBV12-4	TRBD2	CASSLEGLVSYEQYF	TGTGCCAGCAGTTTAGAAGGACTAGTCTCCTACGAGCAGTACTTC
TRBJ1-2	NA	TRBV12-3/TRBV12-4	NA	CASIYSVLDGESYGYTF	TGTGCCAGCATCTATTCTGTTCTGGACGGAGAAAGCTATGGCTACACCTTC